The present T cell receptor beta chain was sequenced within a study of cytomegalovirus exposure and HLA in healthy donors. Germline values: CDR1 SGHNT, CDR2 YYREEE (reference sequence). V lost 8 bases, J lost 2 bases, and 9 bases stayed unmatched. This CDR3 is built from 15 residues. The PCR contained 60 Vbeta and 13 Jbeta primers. The method was immunoSEQ multiplex PCR; TCRdb's version includes in-frame clones alone and lacks a portion of them. The sample lists 150,000 to 200,000 clones, approximately 80% occurring once. Study-level results: In a later analysis, a missense DCLRE1C variant was linked to TCR beta V- and J-gene trimming. According to an earlier analysis, most TCR beta V segments yielded productive rearrangements about 90% or about 30% of the time.

As to this clone: Its target is not known.

The sequenced sample was PBMCs. This sequence joins TRBV5-4 and TRBJ2-2; TRBD2 matches 7 bases. The TCR was taken from a man aged 40-49 years in good health and CMV-seronegative. In DNA, the CDR3 is TGTGCCAGTTCTGTAGCGGGCGTTAACACCGGGGAGCTGTTTTTT. This encodes CASSVAGVNTGELFF.